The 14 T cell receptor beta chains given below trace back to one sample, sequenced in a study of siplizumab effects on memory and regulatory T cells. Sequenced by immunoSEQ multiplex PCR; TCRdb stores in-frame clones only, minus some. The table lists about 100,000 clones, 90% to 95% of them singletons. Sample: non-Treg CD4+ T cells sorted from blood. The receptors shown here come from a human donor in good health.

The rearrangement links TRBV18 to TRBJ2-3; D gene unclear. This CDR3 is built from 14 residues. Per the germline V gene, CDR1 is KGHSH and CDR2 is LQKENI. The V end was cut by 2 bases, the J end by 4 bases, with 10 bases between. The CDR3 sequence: CASSPGPPPDTQYF. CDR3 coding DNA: TGTGCCAGCTCACCAGGCCCCCCGCCAGATACGCAGTATTTT.

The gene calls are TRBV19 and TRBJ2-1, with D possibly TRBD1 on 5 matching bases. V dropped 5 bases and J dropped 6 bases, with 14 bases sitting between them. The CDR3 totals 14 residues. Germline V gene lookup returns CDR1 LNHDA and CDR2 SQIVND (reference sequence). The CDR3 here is CASSAHARGNEQFF. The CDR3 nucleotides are TGTGCCAGTAGTGCCCACGCAAGGGGCAATGAGCAGTTCTTC.

The CDR3 sequence is CASSSKGLAGGTDTQYF. In DNA, the CDR3 is TGTGCCAGCAGCTCAAAGGGGCTAGCGGGAGGAACAGATACGCAGTATTTT. V and J are TRBV7-3 and TRBJ2-3; 11 bases line up with TRBD2. Germline CDR1 is SGHTA and CDR2 is FQGTGA. The CDR3 length is 17 residues. Trimming removed 4 bases from V and 3 bases from J; junction bases left unmatched: 9. Complete variable domain (other parts from reference TRBV7-3 and TRBJ2-3): GAGVSQTPSNKVTEKGKYVELRCDPISGHTALYWYRQSLGQGPEFLIYFQGTGAADDSGLPNDRFFAVRPEGSVSTLKIQRTERGDSAVYLCASSSKGLAGGTDTQYFGPGTRLTVL.

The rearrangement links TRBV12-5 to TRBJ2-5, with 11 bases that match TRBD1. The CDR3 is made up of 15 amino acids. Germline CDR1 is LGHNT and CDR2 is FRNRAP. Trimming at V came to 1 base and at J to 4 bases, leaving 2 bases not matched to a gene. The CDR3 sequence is CASGLGGTGGETQYF. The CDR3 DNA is TGTGCTAGTGGTTTGGGTGGGACAGGGGGAGAGACCCAGTACTTC.

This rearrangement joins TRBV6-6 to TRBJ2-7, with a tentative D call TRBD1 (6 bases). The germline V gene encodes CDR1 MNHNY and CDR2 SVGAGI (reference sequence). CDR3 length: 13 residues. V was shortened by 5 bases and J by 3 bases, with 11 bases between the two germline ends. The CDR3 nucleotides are TGTGCCAGCAGTCCGGGACACAACTACGAGCAGTACTTC. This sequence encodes CASSPGHNYEQYF.

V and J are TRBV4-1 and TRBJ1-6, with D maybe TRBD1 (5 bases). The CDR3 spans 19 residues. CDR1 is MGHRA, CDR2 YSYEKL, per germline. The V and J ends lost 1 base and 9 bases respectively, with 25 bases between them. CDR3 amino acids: CASSQVISNYQGRGSPLHF. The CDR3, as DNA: TGCGCCAGCAGCCAAGTAATCAGCAATTATCAGGGACGGGGTTCACCCCTCCACTTT.

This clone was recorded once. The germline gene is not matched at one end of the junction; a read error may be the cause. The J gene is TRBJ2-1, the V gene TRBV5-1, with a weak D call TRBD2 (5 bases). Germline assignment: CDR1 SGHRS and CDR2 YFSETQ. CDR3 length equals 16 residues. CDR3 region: CASSLDVGEVYSEQFF. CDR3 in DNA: TGCGCCAGCAGCTTGGATGTGGGAGAAGTCTACAGTGAGCAGTTCTTC.

CDR3 nucleotides: TGCAGCGTCTACTCTGGGTACGAGCAGTACTTC. Its protein product is CSVYSGYEQYF. The rearrangement links TRBV29-1 to TRBJ2-7; D gene uncertain. From germline, CDR1 is SQVTM and CDR2 ANQGSEA. The CDR3 has 11 amino acids. V dropped 6 bases and J dropped 4 bases, with 10 bases sitting between them.

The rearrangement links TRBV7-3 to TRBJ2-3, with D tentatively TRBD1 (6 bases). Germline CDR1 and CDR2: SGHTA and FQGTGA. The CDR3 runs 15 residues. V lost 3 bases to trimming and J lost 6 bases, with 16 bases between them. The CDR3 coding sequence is TGTGCCAGCAGCTTGAACCGGGGCCAGGGGGATACGCAGTATTTT. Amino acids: CASSLNRGQGDTQYF.

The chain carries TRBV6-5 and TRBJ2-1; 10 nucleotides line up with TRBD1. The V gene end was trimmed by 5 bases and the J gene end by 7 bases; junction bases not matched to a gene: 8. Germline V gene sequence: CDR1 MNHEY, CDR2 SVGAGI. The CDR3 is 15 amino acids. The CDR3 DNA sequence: TGTGCCAGCAGTCTCGACAGGGGGCGCACAAATGAGCAGTTCTTC. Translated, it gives CASSLDRGRTNEQFF.

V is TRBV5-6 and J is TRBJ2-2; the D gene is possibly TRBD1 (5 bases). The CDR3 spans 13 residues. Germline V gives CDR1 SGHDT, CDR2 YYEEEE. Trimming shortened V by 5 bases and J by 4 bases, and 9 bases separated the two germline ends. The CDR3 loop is CASRGRRTGELFF. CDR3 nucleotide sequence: TGTGCCAGCAGGGGGCGGCGCACCGGGGAGCTGTTTTTT.

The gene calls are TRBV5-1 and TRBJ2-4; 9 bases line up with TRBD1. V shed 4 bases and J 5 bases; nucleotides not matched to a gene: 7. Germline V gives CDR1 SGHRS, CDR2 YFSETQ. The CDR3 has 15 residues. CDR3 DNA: TGCGCCAGCAGCCCACCGACAGGGGGAGAAAACATTCAGTACTTC. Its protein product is CASSPPTGGENIQYF.

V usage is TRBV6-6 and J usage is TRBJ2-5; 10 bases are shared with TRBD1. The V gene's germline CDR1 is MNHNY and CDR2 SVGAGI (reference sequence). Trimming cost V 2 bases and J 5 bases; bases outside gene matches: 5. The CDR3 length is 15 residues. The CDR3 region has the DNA TGTGCCAGCAGTTACGTGACAGGGGGCTCTGAGACCCAGTACTTC. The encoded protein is CASSYVTGGSETQYF.

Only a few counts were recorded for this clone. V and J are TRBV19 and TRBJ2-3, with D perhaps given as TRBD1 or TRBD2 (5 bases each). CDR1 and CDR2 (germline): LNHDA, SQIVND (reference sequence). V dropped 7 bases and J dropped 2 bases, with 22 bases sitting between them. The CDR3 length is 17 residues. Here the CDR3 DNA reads TGTGCCAGTAAACGGCAAATGGGACGGCCCGACACAGATACGCAGTATTTT. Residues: CASKRQMGRPDTDTQYF.